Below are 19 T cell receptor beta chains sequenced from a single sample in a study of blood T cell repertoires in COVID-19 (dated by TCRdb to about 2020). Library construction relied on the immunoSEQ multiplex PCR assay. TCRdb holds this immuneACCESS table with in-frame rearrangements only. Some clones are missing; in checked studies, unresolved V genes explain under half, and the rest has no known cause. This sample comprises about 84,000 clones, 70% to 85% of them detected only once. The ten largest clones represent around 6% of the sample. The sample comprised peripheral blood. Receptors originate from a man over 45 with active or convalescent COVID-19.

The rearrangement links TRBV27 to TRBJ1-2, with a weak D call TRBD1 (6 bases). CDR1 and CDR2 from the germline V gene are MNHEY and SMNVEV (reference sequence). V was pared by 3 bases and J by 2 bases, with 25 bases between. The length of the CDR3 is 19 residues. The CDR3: CASSFWARGASRENYGYTF. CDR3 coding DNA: TGTGCCAGCAGTTTTTGGGCCCGGGGGGCGTCTCGGGAAAACTATGGCTACACCTTC.

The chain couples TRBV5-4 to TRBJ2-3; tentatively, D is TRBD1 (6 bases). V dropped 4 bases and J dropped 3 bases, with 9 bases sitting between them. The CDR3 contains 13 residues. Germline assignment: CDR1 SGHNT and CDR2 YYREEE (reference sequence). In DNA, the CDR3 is TGTGCCAGCAGCATCACAGGGACAGATACGCAGTATTTT. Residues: CASSITGTDTQYF.

The CDR3, as DNA: TGTGCCAGCAGTTACTCCGATCCGGGGTCCCTTACCGAGCAGTACTTC. It codes for CASSYSDPGSLTEQYF. V and J are TRBV6-5 and TRBJ2-7; D possibly corresponds to TRBD2 (5 bases). V was cut by 0 bases and J by 6 bases, with 18 bases left in between. The CDR3 sequence is 16 residues long. CDR1 and CDR2 (germline): MNHEY, SVGAGI.

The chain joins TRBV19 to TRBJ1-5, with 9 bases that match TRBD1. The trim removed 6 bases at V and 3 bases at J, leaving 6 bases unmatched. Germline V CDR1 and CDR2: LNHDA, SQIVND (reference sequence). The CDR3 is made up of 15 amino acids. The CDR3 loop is CASRPQGADNQPQHF. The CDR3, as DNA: TGTGCCAGTAGACCACAGGGGGCCGACAATCAGCCCCAGCATTTT.

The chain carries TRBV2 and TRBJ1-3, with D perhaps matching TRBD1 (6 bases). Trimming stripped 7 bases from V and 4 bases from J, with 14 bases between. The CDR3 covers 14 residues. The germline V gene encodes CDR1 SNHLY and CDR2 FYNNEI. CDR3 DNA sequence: TGTGCCAGCATTACGGACAGCAGCGGAAACACCATATATTTT. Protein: CASITDSSGNTIYF.

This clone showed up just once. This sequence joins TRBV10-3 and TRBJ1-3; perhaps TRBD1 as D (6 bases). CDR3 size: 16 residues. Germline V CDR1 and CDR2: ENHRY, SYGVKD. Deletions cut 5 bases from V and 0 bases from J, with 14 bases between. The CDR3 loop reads CAISSTGTLSGNTIYF. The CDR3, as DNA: TGTGCCATCAGTTCCACCGGGACACTCTCTGGAAACACCATATATTTT.

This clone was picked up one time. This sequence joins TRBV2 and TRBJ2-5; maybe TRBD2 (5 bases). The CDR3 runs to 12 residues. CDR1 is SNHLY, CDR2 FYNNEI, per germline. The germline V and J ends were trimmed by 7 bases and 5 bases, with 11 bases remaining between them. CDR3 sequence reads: CASINREETQYF. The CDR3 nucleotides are TGTGCCAGCATTAATAGGGAGGAGACCCAGTACTTC. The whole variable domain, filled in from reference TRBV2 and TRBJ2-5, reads EPEVTQTPSHQVTQMGQEVILRCVPISNHLYFYWYRQILGQKVEFLVSFYNNEISEKSEIFDDQFSVERPDGSNFTLKIRSTKLEDSAMYFCASINREETQYFGPGTRLLVL.

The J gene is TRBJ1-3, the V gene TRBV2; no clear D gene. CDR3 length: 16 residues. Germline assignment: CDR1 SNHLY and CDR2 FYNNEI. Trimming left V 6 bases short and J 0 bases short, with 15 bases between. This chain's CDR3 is CASRGSGPSSGNTIYF. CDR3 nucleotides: TGTGCCAGCAGAGGCAGCGGCCCAAGCTCTGGAAACACCATATATTTT.

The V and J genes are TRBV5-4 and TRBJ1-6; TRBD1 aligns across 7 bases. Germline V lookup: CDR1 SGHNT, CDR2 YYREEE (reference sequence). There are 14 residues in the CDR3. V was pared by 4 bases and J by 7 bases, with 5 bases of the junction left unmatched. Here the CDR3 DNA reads TGTGCCAGCAGCCTGGGACAGTCCAATTCACCCCTCCACTTT. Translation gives CASSLGQSNSPLHF.

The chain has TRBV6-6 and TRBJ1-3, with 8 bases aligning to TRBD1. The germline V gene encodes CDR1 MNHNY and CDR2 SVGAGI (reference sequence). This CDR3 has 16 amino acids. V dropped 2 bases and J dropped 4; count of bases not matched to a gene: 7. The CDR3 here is CASSYQRTGKGNTIYF. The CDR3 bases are TGTGCCAGCAGTTACCAACGGACAGGGAAGGGAAACACCATATATTTT.

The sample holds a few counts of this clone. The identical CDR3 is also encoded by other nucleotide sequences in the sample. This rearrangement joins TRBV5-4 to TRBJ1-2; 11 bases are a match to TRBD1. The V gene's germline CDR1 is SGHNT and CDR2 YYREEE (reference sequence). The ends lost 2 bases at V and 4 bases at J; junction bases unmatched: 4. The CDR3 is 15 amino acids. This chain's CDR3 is CASSLGQGAGYGYTF. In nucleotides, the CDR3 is TGTGCCAGCAGCTTAGGACAGGGGGCTGGCTATGGCTACACCTTC.

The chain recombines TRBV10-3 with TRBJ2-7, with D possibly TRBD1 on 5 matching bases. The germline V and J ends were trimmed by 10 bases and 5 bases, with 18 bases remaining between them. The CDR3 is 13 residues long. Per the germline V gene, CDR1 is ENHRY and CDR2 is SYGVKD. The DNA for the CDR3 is TGTGCCACCCAGAAGGGGTTCGGCGACGAGCAGTACTTC. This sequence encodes CATQKGFGDEQYF.

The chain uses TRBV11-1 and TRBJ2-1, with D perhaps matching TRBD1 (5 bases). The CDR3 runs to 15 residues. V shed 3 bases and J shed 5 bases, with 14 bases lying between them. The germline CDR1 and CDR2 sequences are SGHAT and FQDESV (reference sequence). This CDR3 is CASSLGQVANNEQFF. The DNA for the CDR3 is TGTGCCAGCAGCTTGGGGCAGGTGGCGAACAATGAGCAGTTCTTC. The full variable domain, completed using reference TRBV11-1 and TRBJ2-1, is EAEVAQSPRYKITEKSQAVAFWCDPISGHATLYWYRQILGQGPELLVQFQDESVVDDSQLPKDRFSAERLKGVDSTLKIQPAELGDSAMYLCASSLGQVANNEQFFGPGTRLTVL.

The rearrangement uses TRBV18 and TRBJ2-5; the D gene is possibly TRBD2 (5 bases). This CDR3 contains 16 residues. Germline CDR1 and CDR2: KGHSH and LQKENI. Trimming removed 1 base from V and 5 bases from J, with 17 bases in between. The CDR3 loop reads CASSPLSPGESETQYF. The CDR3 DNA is TGTGCCAGCTCACCACTTTCACCCGGGGAATCCGAGACCCAGTACTTC.

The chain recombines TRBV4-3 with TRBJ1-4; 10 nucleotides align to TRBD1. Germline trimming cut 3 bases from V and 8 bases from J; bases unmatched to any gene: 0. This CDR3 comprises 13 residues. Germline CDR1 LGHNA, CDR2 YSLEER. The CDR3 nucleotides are TGCGCCAGCAGCCAGGGACAGGGGGAAAAACTGTTTTTT. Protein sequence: CASSQGQGEKLFF.

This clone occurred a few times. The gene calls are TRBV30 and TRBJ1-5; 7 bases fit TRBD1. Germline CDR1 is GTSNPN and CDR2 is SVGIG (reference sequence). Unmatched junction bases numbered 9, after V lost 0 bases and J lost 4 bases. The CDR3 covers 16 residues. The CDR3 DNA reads TGTGCCTGGAGTGTCGGGCCCGGGACAGCAAATCAGCCCCAGCATTTT. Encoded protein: CAWSVGPGTANQPQHF.

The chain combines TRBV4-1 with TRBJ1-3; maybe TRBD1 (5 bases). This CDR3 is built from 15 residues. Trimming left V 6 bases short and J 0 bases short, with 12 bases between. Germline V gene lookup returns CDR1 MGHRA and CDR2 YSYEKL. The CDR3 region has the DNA TGCGCCAGCAGTCCCCCGGACACCTCTGGAAACACCATATATTTT. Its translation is CASSPPDTSGNTIYF.

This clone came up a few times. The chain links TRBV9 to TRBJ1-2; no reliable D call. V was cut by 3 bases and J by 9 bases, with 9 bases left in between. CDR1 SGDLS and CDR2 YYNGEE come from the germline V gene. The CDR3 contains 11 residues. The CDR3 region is CASSASLSYTF. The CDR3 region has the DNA TGTGCCAGCAGCGCGAGCTTGAGCTACACCTTC.

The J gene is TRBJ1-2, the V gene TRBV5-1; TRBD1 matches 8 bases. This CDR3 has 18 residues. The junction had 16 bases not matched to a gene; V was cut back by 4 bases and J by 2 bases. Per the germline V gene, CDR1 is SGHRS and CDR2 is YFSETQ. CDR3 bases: TGCGCCAGCAGCCACTCAGACAGGGGAACTTGGTCCAACTATGGCTACACCTTC. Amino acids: CASSHSDRGTWSNYGYTF.